This T cell receptor beta chain emerged from a study of metastatic and nonmetastatic thyroid tumors. As for the study in general: Patients with malignant and benign thyroid disease provided blood and tumor or nodule tissue, whose repertoires were compared. General study points: Reports indicated that malignant thyroid tumors showed significantly higher TCR beta diversity than benign nodules did, in blood and tumor.

Germline V gene lookup returns CDR1 LNHDA and CDR2 SQIVND (reference sequence). The CDR3 has 17 residues. There were no patients who had received any treatment before thyroid surgery. Original methodology: A papillary thyroid cancer distant-metastasis classifier was built from CDR3 differences across clinicopathological groups. TCRdb re-analyzed the PCR reads through MiXCR. The V and J calls and clone size are TCRdb's, not the authors'. The sample records around 26,000 clones, 3.5% to 4.5% being singletons. With regard to this clone: The target antigen is unknown. The junction does not match germline at one end; this may be a read error.

This clonotype was sampled from a male donor with papillary thyroid cancer or a benign thyroid nodule (not recorded which). Some clones in this sample may be carry-over from other donors' samples. Input material: blood. The V and J genes are TRBV19 and TRBJ2-7; D may be TRBD2 (6 bases). The CDR3 region has the DNA TGTGCCAGTAGTATCGCTTACGCTAGCGAACACTCCTACGAGCATTACTTC. This encodes CASSIAYASEHSYEHYF. The variable domain in full, completed from reference TRBV19 and TRBJ2-7, reads DGGITQSPKYLFRKEGQNVTLSCEQNLNHDAMYWYRQDPGQGLRLIYYSQIVNDFQKGDIAEGYSVSREKKESFPLTVTSAQKNPTAFYLCASSIAYASEHSYEHYFGPGTRLTVT.